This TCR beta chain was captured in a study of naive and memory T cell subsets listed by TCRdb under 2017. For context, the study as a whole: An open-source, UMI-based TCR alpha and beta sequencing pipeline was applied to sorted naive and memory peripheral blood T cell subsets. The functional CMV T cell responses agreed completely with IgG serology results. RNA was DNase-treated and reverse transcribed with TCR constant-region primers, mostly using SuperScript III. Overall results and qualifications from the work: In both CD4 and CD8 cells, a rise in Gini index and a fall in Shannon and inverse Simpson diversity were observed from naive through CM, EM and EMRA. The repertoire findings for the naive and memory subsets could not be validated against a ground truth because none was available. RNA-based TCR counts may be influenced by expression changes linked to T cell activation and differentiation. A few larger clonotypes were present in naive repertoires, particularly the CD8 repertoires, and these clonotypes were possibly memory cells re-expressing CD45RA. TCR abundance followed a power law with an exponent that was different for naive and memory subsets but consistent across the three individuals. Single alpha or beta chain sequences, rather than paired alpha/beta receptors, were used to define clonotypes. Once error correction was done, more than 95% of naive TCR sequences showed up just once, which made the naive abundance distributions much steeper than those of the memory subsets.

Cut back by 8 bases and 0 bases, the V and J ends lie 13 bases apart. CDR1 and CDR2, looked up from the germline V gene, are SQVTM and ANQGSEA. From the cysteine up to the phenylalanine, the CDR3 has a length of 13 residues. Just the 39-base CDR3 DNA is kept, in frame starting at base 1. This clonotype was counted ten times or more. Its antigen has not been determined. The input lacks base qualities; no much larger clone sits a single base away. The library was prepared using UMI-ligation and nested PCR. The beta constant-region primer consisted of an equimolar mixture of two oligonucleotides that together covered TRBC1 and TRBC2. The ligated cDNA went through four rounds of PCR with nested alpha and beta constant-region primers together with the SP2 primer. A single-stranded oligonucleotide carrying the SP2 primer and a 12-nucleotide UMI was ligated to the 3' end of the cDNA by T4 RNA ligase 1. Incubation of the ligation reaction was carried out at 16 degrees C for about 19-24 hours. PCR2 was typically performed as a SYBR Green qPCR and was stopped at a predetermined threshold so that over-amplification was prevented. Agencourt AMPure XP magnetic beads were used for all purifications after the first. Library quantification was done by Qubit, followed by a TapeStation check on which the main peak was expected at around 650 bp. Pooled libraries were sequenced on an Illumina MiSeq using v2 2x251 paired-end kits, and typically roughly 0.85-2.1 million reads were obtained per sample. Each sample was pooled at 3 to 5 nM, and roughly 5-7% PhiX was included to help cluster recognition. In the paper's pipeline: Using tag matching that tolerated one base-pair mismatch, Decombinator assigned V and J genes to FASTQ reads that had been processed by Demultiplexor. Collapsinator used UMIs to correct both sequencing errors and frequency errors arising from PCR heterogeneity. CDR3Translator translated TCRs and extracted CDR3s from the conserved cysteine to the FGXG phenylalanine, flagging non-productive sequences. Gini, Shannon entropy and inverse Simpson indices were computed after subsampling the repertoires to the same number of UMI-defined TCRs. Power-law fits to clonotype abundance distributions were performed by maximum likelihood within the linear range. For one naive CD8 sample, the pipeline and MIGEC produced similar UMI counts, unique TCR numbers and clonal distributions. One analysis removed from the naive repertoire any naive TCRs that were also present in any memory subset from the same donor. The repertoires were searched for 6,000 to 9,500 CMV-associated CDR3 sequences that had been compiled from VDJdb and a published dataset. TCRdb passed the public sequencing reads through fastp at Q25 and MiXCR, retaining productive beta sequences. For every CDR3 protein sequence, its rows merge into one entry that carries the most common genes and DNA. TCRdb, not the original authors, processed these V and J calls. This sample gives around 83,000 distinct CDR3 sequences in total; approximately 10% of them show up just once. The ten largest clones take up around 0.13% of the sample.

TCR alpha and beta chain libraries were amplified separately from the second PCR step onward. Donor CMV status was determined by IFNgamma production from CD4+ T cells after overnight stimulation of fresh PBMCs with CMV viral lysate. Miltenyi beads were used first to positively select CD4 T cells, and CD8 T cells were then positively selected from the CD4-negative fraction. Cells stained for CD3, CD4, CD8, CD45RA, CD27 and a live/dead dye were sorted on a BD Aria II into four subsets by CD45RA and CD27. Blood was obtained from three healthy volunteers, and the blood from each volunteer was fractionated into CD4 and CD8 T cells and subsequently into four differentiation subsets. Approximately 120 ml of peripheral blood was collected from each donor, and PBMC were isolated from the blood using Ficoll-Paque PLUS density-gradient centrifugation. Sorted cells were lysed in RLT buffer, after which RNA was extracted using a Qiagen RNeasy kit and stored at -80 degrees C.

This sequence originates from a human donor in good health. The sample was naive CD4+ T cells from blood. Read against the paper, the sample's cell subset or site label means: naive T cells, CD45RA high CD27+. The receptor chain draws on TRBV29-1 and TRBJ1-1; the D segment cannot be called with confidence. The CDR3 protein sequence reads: CSYRADMNTEAFF. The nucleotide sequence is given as TGCAGCTACCGTGCAGACATGAACACTGAAGCTTTCTTT.